This is a list of T cell receptor beta chains from one sample in a study of beta chain features in type 1 diabetes. Measured with immunoSEQ multiplex PCR; TCRdb has only the in-frame clones, and not every one. The data show over 150,000 clones, with under 9.5% seen just once and about 0.6% held by the top ten. The sequencing input was central memory CD4+ T cells from blood. The receptors were sampled from a man younger than 35 in good health. The CDR3 runs from the conserved cysteine through the conserved F or W.

TRBJ2-3 TRBV18 CASSPRANTDTQYF
TRBJ2-7 TRBV7-2 CASSLQRIAYEQYF
TRBJ2-6 TRBV2 CASRQGSAGSFTAGANVLTF
TRBJ2-3 TRBV5-1 CASSLAVPTDTQYF
TRBJ2-6 TRBV9 CASTSGQPRSGANVLTF
TRBJ1-2 TRBV10-3 CAISEAQAYYGYTF
TRBJ2-7 TRBV11-2 CASSPQREQYF
TRBJ1-2 TRBV7-9 CASSLAPGLGQGGYTF
TRBJ1-2 TRBV7-9 CASSPGQSNYGYTF
TRBJ2-7 TRBV6-5 CASSTRLAGGYEQYF
TRBJ2-7 TRBV28 CASSHGTSGNQQYF
TRBJ2-7 TRBV4-3 CASSQDIRYEQYF
TRBJ2-3 TRBV28 CASSFWTGVTDTQYF
TRBJ1-2 TRBV29-1 CSGGEANYGYTF
TRBJ2-2 TRBV2 CASSEGNTGELFF
TRBJ2-7 TRBV7-8 CASSLGMGGREQYF
TRBJ1-1 TRBV6-5 CASNKEGRKAFF
TRBJ2-7 TRBV7-2 CASSSGIPGQGGEQYF
TRBJ2-7 TRBV7-9 CASSSEVEQYF
TRBJ1-1 TRBV4-2 CASSQDPMGTYTEAFF
TRBJ1-1 TRBV29-1 CSVDARIEAFF
TRBJ1-1 TRBV19 CASSGSGGTEAFF
TRBJ1-1 TRBV5-4 CASSLESGNTEAFF
TRBJ2-7 TRBV6-5 CASSFGTSYEQYF
TRBJ2-3 TRBV7-2 CASSLQGGLESLDTQYF
TRBJ2-5 TRBV9 CASSIRTGSQETQYF
TRBJ2-1 TRBV7-9 CASSPGLAGYNEQFF
TRBJ1-2 TRBV30 CAWSAMEFGGYTF
TRBJ2-3 TRBV5-1 CASSPLNGGALVIDTQYF
TRBJ2-3 TRBV2 CASSEGRGPSTDTQYF
TRBJ1-4 TRBV29-1 CSVQGIGQGNEKLFF
TRBJ2-2 TRBV4-3 CASSQAASGGGELFF
TRBJ1-6 TRBV7-2 CASSLGWTGDSPLHF
TRBJ1-2 TRBV28 CASSSPTDTYGYTF